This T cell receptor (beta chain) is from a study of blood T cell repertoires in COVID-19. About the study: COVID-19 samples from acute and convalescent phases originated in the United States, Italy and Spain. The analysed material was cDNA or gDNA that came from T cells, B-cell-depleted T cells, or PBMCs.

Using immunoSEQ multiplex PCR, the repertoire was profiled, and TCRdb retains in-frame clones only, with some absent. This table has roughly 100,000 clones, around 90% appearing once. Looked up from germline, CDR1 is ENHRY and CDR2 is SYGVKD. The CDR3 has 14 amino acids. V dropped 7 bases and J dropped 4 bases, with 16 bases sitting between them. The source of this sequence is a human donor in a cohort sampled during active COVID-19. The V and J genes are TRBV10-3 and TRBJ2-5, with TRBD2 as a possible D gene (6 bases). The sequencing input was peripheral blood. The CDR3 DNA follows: TGTGCCATCAAGCAAACGGGAGTAGGAGAGACCCAGTACTTC. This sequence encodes CAIKQTGVGETQYF.